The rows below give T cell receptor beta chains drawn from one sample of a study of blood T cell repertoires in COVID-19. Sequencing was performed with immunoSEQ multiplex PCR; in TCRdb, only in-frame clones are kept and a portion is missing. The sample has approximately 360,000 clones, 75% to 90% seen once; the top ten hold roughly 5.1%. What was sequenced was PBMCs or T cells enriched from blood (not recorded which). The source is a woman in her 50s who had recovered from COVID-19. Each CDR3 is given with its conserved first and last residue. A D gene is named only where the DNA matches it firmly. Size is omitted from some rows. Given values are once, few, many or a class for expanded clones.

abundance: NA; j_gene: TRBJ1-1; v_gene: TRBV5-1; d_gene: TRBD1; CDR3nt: TGCGCCAGCAGCTTAGGGGGCACCCCCGAAGCTGAAGCTTTCTTT; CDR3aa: CASSLGGTPEAEAFF
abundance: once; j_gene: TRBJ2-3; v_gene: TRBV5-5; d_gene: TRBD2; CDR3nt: TGTGCCAGCAGCTTGGCGGGTCTAGCGGGCACAGATACGCAGTATTTT; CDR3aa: CASSLAGLAGTDTQYF
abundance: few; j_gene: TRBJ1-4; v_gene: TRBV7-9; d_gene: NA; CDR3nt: TGTGCCAGCAGCTTAGAAGGGGAACTGTTTTTT; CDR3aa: CASSLEGELFF
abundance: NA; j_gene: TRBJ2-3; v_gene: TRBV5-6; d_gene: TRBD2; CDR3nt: TGTGCCAGCAGCTTAAGTGGGGGGGCAGATACGCAGTATTTT; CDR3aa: CASSLSGGADTQYF
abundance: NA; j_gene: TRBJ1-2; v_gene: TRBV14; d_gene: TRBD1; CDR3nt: TGTGCCAGCAGCCAAACAGGGGTTGGCTACACCTTC; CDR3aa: CASSQTGVGYTF
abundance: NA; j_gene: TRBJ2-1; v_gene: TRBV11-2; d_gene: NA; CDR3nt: TGTGCCAGCAGCCCACCCGCGGGGTTGAATGAGCAGTTCTTC; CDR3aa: CASSPPAGLNEQFF
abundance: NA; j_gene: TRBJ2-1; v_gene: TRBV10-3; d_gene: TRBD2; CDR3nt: TGTGCCACCAGGGGTAGCGGGAGAGAATACAATGAGCAGTTCTTC; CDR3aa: CATRGSGREYNEQFF
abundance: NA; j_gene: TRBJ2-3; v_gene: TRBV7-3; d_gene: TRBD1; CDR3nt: TGTGCCAGCAGCTACAGGGGGCGCACAGATACGCAGTATTTT; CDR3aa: CASSYRGRTDTQYF
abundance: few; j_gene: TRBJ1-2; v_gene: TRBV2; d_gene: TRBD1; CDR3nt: TGTGCCAGCAGGACTACAGGGGGCAGAGGCTATGGCTACACCTTC; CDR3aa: CASRTTGGRGYGYTF
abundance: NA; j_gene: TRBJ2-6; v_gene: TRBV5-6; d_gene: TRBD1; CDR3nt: TGTGCCAGCAGCACAGACAGGGGAGACGTCCTGACTTTC; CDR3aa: CASSTDRGDVLTF
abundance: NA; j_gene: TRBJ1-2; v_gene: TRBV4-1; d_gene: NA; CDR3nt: TGCGCCAGCAGCCAAGATTCAGGCACCGGCTATGGCTACACCTTC; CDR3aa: CASSQDSGTGYGYTF
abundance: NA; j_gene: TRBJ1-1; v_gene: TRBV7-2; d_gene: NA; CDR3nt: TGTGCCAGCAGCTTATTTTTGACTAACACTGAAGCTTTCTTT; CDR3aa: CASSLFLTNTEAFF
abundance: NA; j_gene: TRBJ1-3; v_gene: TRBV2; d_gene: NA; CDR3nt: TGTGCCAGCAGGGAGGACAGTATGGTCTCTGGAAACACCATATATTTT; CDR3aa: CASREDSMVSGNTIYF